The sequence of this TCR beta chain was determined in a study of T cell repertoires in cytomegalovirus infection. In the study overall: CMV epitopes, recently identified HLA-C-restricted and well-studied HLA-B-restricted, were used. From public TCR beta signatures came an indication of both CMV infection and matching HLA type. Broader study findings: There were HLA-C-restricted CMV-specific TCR beta clonotypes dominating the ex vivo response. Totalled public TCR beta family frequency picked out people who carried CMV plus the relevant HLA.

This clonotype was seen only a few times. Antigen specificity is unknown. Per germline, CDR1 LNHNV and CDR2 YYDKDF (reference sequence). The CDR3 length is 16 residues. Trimming at V came to 3 bases and at J to 3 bases, leaving 4 bases not matched to a gene. TCRdb called the reads again in MiXCR, with one record for every CDR3 protein. The data contain about 830,000 distinct CDR3 sequences, over 25% of them singletons. Sequencing was performed on cultured CD8+ T cells from PBMCs, taken from culture after CMV antigen stimulation. The sequence was obtained from a human donor in good health (CMV status not recorded). Some clones in this sample may be carry-over from other donors' samples. J is TRBJ2-2 and V is TRBV15, with 10 bases that match TRBD2. This CDR3 reads CATSSTSGVYTGELFF. The CDR3 coding sequence is TGTGCCACCAGCAGCACTAGCGGGGTCTACACCGGGGAGCTGTTTTTT.